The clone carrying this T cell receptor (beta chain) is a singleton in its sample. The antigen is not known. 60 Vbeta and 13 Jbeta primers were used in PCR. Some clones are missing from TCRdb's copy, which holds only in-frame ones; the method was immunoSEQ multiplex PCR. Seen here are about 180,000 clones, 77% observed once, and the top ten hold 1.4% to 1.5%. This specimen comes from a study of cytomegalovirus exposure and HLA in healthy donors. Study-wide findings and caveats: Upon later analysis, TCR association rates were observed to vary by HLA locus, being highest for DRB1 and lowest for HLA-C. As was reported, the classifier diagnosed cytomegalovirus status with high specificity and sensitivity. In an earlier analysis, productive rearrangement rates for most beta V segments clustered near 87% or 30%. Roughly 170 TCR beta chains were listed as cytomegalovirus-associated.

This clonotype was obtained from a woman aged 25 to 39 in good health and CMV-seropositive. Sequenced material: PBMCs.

Written as DNA, the CDR3 is TGTGCCAGCAGCCAAGATCAGCCTAGCGGGCCCTACGAGCAGTACTTC. Residues: CASSQDQPSGPYEQYF. The chain uses TRBV4-2 and TRBJ2-7, with 8 bases matching TRBD2. Germline assignment: CDR1 LGHNA and CDR2 YNFKEQ. CDR3 length: 16 amino acids. Unmatched junction bases numbered 6, after V lost 0 bases and J lost 2 bases.